This T cell receptor (beta chain) is drawn from a study of breast tumors, draining lymph nodes, adjacent tissues. Findings and limits, study-wide: Tumor TCR diversity was below lymph nodes but above nontumor tissue.

Using its own MiXCR run on the multiplex PCR reads, TCRdb lists one record per CDR3 protein. The sample yields about 140,000 distinct CDR3 sequences, roughly 33% seen once. Ten or more counts support this clonotype. Its specificity is unknown. This could be a read error, since a much larger clone is one nucleotide away. The CDR3 length is 18 residues. Germline assignment: CDR1 SGHVS and CDR2 FNYEAQ. The lymph nodes were axillary draining lymph nodes from breast cancer patients. The specimen was axillary lymph node tissue. The clonotype was recovered from a female donor with breast cancer. Some clones in this sample may be carry-over from other donors' samples. The rearrangement joins TRBV7-6 to TRBJ2-3; D is uncertain. The CDR3 nucleotides read TGTGCCAGCAGCTTAGAGTACAGCGCCCTGGAAAGCACACATACGCAGTATTTT. Translation gives CASSLEYSALESTHTQYF.